This is a list of T cell receptor beta chains from one sample in a study of identical twins. TCRdb re-analysed the 5' RACE reads in MiXCR, keeping a single row per CDR3 protein. The sample consists of some 500,000 distinct CDR3 sequences, approximately 22% of them appearing once. These data were likewise used in another study, on T cells expressing NK-cell markers.

The sequencing sample was made of CD4+ T cells sorted from blood. All receptors derive from a woman in her late teens or twenties in good health. The CDR3 runs from the conserved cysteine through the conserved F or W. A D gene is named only where the DNA matches it firmly. Clone size, where shown, is once, few, many, or a class for clones that have expanded.

D gene,CDR3 length,clone size,V gene,J gene,CDR3 DNA,CDR3 protein
NA,15,NA,TRBV6-1,TRBJ2-7,TGTGCCAGCAGAACCTGGCAGGGCGATGCCTACGAGCAGTACTTC,CASRTWQGDAYEQYF
TRBD2,18,NA,TRBV4-3,TRBJ2-6,TGCGCCAGCAGCCGAGGACTAGCGGGCTTCTCTGGGGCCAACGTCCTGACTTTC,CASSRGLAGFSGANVLTF
NA,15,few,TRBV7-2,TRBJ1-5,TGTGCCAGCAGTGTGGGGCCATATAGCAATCAGCCCCAGCATTTT,CASSVGPYSNQPQHF
NA,13,NA,TRBV6-6,TRBJ2-7,TGTGCCACCGCCGCAGGGACCTCCTACGAGCAGTACTTC,CATAAGTSYEQYF
NA,16,NA,TRBV7-8,TRBJ2-1,TGTGCCAGCAGCTTGTTGCTAGCGAGCTCCTACAATGAGCAGTTCTTC,CASSLLLASSYNEQFF
NA,13,NA,TRBV20-1,TRBJ2-5,TGCAGTGCCCGGCCCGGGCAGAAAGAGACCCAGTACTTC,CSARPGQKETQYF
NA,13,NA,TRBV20-1,TRBJ2-7,TGCAGTGCTAGAGATGTGGCGTTCCACGAGCAGTACTTC,CSARDVAFHEQYF
TRBD1,14,NA,TRBV7-9,TRBJ2-7,TGTGCCAGCAGCGCCTGGGACAGGGGTGGCGAGCAGTACTTC,CASSAWDRGGEQYF
TRBD1,12,NA,TRBV10-3,TRBJ2-7,TGTGCCATCTCGACAGGGGCCTACGAGCAGTACTTC,CAISTGAYEQYF
NA,14,NA,TRBV20-1,TRBJ1-5,TGCAGTGCCCATGGACGCAATAGCAATCAGCCCCAGCATTTT,CSAHGRNSNQPQHF
NA,12,NA,TRBV5-6,TRBJ1-1,TGTGCCAGCGCTAATGGGAGAACTGAAGCTTTCTTT,CASANGRTEAFF
NA,15,few,TRBV4-3,TRBJ2-1,TGCGCCAGCAGCCAAGGATCGACGACTTCCAATGAGCAGTTCTTC,CASSQGSTTSNEQFF
TRBD1,16,NA,TRBV5-1,TRBJ2-4,TGCGCCAGCAGCGACTCCGCCGGGACAGGGAGAAACATTCAGTACTTC,CASSDSAGTGRNIQYF
NA,15,few,TRBV29-1,TRBJ2-1,TGCAGCGTTGATGTTAGGGCCTCGGGCTACAATGAGCAGTTCTTC,CSVDVRASGYNEQFF
NA,13,NA,TRBV15,TRBJ2-7,TGTGCCACCAGCAGAGATTTGGAGGACGAGCAGTACTTC,CATSRDLEDEQYF
NA,15,NA,TRBV6-2/TRBV6-3,TRBJ2-1,TGTGCCAGCAGTTACGGCCTAGAGGGTTACAATGAGCAGTTCTTC,CASSYGLEGYNEQFF
NA,16,few,TRBV15,TRBJ1-4,TGTGCCACCAGCAGTACTCCTCAGTCAACTAATGAAAAACTGTTTTTT,CATSSTPQSTNEKLFF
TRBD2,19,few,TRBV2,TRBJ2-3,TGTGCCAGCAAGGAATCGACACGGGGACTAGCGGGGGTAACAGATACGCAGTATTTT,CASKESTRGLAGVTDTQYF
TRBD1,18,many,TRBV20-1,TRBJ1-5,TGCAGTGCTCGTGTACAGGGGGCCGGTTGGTTGGGCAATCAGCCCCAGCATTTT,CSARVQGAGWLGNQPQHF
NA,14,few,TRBV20-1,TRBJ1-5,TGCAGTGCTCTCCGTCACAGTCAAAATCAGCCCCAGCATTTT,CSALRHSQNQPQHF
NA,15,NA,TRBV2,TRBJ1-1,TGTGCCAGCAGTGGGCAGGGAGCCGGCAATAATGAAGCTTTCTTT,CASSGQGAGNNEAFF
TRBD1,16,NA,TRBV12-3/TRBV12-4,TRBJ2-1,TGTGCCAGCAGAGCTAACCGGGACAGGGGCTACAATGAGCAGTTCTTC,CASRANRDRGYNEQFF